The clone carrying this T cell receptor beta chain showed up many times. This sample's time point: newly diagnosed GD, antithyroid drugs for less than 3 months. Construction of the TCR library relied on RNA isolated from PBMCs. Graves' disease diagnosis was established per American Thyroid Association guidelines. The collection involved drawing roughly 9.1 milliliters of peripheral blood into EDTA tubes. The V end was cut by 4 bases, the J end by 2 bases, with 8 bases between. Germline values: CDR1 PRHDT, CDR2 FYEKMQ (reference sequence). This CDR3 region has 13 residues. Construction of TCR beta libraries relied on iRepertoire HTBI primers and on Arm-PCR targeting CDR3 regions. TCRdb called the multiplex PCR reads again in MiXCR, with one record for every CDR3 protein. The sample yields over 200,000 distinct CDR3 sequences, 15% to 20% seen once. This sample was included in a study of regulatory T cells in long-lasting Graves disease. Study-wide context: Recently diagnosed Graves' patients had received antithyroid drugs for under 3 months.

The same sample was also studied in work on T cells in Graves' hyperthyroidism and ophthalmopathy. As that report states: Blood also showed most of the thyroid clonotypes that were expanded above 0.001.

The chain uses TRBV13 and TRBJ1-1; unclear D gene. The specimen was peripheral blood mononuclear cells (PBMCs), collected at new diagnosis, from a patient treated with antithyroid drugs. This sequence was found in a woman aged 30 to 39 with Graves disease. The CDR3 DNA is TGTGCCAGCAGCTCTCCAGGTAACACTGAAGCTTTCTTT. As protein: CASSSPGNTEAFF.